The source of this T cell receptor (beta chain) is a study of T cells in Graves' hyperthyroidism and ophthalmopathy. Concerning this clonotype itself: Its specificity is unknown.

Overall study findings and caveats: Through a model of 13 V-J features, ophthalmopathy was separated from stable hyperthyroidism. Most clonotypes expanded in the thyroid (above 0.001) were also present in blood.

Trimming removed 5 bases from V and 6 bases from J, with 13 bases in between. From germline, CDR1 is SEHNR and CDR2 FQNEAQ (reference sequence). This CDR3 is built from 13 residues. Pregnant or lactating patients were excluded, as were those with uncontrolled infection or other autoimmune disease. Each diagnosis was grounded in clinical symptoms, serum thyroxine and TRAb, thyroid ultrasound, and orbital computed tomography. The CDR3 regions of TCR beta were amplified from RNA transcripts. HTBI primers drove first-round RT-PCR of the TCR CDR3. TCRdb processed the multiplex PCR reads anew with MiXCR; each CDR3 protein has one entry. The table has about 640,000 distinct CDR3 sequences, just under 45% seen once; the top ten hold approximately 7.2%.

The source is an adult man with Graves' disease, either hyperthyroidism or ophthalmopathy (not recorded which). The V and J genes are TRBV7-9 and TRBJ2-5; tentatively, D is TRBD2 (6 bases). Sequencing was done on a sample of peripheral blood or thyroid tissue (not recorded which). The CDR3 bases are TGTGCCAGCAGCGTCGCGGGGAAACAGACCCAGTACTTC. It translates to CASSVAGKQTQYF.